Included here is one T cell receptor (beta chain) sequence, with context. How the authors handled the data: The assay estimated nucleated cells by amplifying reference gene primers. Here immunoSEQ multiplex PCR was the method, and the copy in TCRdb shows in-frame clones only, minus some. V and J calls plus clone size are reproduced from that table; the DNA served to infer D and trimming. There are over 200,000 clones in the sample; over 80% occur only once, and around 3.6% lies in the top ten. Individuals aged roughly 18 to 95 years were recruited from about two dozen US areas. In assigning cohorts, the study relied on participant-reported clinical history. The CDR3 is 13 residues long. Trimming stripped 6 bases from V and 7 bases from J, with 13 bases between. CDR1 is MNHEY and CDR2 is SVGAGI in the germline V gene. The data originate from a study of blood T cell repertoires in COVID-19. Study-wide background: Researchers got acute and convalescent COVID-19 samples from the United States, Italy and Spain.

What was sequenced was PBMCs or T cells enriched from blood (not recorded which). This receptor was obtained from a woman in her twenties or thirties who had been exposed to COVID-19. This sequence joins TRBV6-5 and TRBJ1-5; a possible D gene is TRBD1 (6 bases). The CDR3, as DNA: TGTGCCAGCAGGCCACAGGGCGGGCAGCCCCAGCATTTT. The encoded protein is CASRPQGGQPQHF.